This T cell receptor (beta chain) was identified during a study of shared clonotypes between healthy human individuals. This clone occurred once. Antigen unknown. The study drew all its donors from Caucasian adults living in Nashville, Tennessee. Overall study results and limits: Several donors held 4.5% to 5% of naive CD4 clonotypes in common.

The CDR3 spans 10 residues. Per the germline V gene, CDR1 is MNHNS and CDR2 is SASEGT. V was cut by 5 bases and J by 9 bases, with 5 bases left in between. At a deep level, the assay was run. Assay used: immunoSEQ multiplex PCR; TCRdb lists only in-frame clones, some missing. Of a few million clones in the sample, more than 90% were seen once. This clonotype was sampled from a young man in good health. The specimen sequenced was naive CD4+ T cells sorted from blood. Subset meaning: CD45RA+ positively selected. The chain recombines TRBV6-1 with TRBJ2-1; D unclear. CDR3 bases: TGTGCCAGCAGTCGCAGTGAGCAGTTCTTC. As protein: CASSRSEQFF.